The entry below gives a single TCR beta chain sequence along with its context. Its target is unknown. The germline V and J ends were trimmed by 5 bases and 1 base, with 18 bases remaining between them. The CDR3 runs 17 residues. Germline V gene sequence: CDR1 MNHEY, CDR2 SMNVEV (reference sequence). This sample was included in a study of cytomegalovirus exposure and HLA in healthy donors. Study information: As an earlier analysis found, about 179 million T cells yielded 117 million unique TCR beta sequences.

Researchers ran the PCR with 60 Vbeta and 13 Jbeta primers. Profiling relied on immunoSEQ multiplex PCR, and the TCRdb table lists in-frame clones only, not all of them. The sample contains 140,000 to 150,000 clones, less than 10% of which appear only once. Study outcomes and limitations: In an earlier analysis, in some 500 donors, most V segments appeared productive either ~87% or ~30% of the time.

This clonotype originated in a man between 45 and 60 years old in good health and CMV-seronegative. V and J are TRBV27 and TRBJ1-5; tentative D call: TRBD1 (5 bases). The source material was PBMCs. CDR3 loop: CASSPFRLGGSNQPQHF. For the CDR3, the DNA is TGTGCCAGCAGTCCCTTCAGACTCGGGGGAAGCAATCAGCCCCAGCATTTT.